This TCR beta chain emerged from a study of neurological immune-mediated disorders. CDR3 length: 20 residues. The V gene lost 4 bases and the J gene lost 0 bases, with 25 bases spanning the gap. Germline V gives CDR1 DFQATT, CDR2 SNEGSKA (reference sequence). In its sample, this clonotype was seen many times. TCRdb redid the calling of the 5' RACE reads with MiXCR, one entry per CDR3 protein. The table includes tens of thousands of distinct CDR3 sequences, just under 6% detected once. This chain uses TRBV20-1 with TRBJ1-6; the D gene is possibly TRBD1 (5 bases). The clonotype was recovered from a woman in her late teens or twenties with multiple sclerosis. Sequencing was done on a sample of CD4+ T cells from blood. The CDR3 sequence is CSAKITPGLKAGSYNSPLHF. The CDR3 DNA reads as TGCAGTGCTAAAATAACACCGGGACTGAAAGCGGGCTCCTATAATTCACCCCTCCACTTT.